The 27 T cell receptor beta chains below come from one sample, sequenced in a study of identical twins. MiXCR, applied by TCRdb to the 5' RACE reads, yields one record per CDR3 protein. The sample lists about 550,000 distinct CDR3 sequences; about 22% were seen once. The same sample was also used in a study of yellow fever vaccine responses in identical twins.

Sample: CD4+ T cells sorted from blood. These receptors were collected from a woman aged 18 to 35 in good health.

This clonotype showed up just a few times. The chain carries TRBV24-1 and TRBJ2-1; TRBD2 agrees at 8 bases. J lost 8 bases, V lost 0 bases, and 8 bases had no gene match. CDR3 length equals 16 residues. CDR1 and CDR2 from the germline V gene are KGHDR and SFDVKD. DNA of the CDR3: TGTGCCACCAGTGATTTGACGGGAGGGCCGGGGGATGAGCAGTTCTTC. This codes for CATSDLTGGPGDEQFF.

This clonotype has just a few counts. V gene TRBV6-1 combines with J gene TRBJ2-5; perhaps TRBD2 as D (5 bases). V lost 6 bases and J lost 3, with 17 bases in between. The length of the CDR3 is 15 residues. Germline V gene lookup returns CDR1 MNHNS and CDR2 SASEGT. This CDR3 reads CASSLIGLEEETQYF. The CDR3 bases are TGTGCCAGCAGCCTGATAGGGTTGGAGGAAGAGACCCAGTACTTC.

This clonotype has more than one count but fewer than ten. The rearrangement links TRBV7-9 to TRBJ2-3; D possibly corresponds to TRBD1 (5 bases). The CDR3 contains 16 residues. Trimming took off 6 bases at V and 6 bases at J, with 22 bases between the two ends. CDR1 and CDR2 from the germline V gene are SEHNR and FQNEAQ (reference sequence). The CDR3 sequence is CASSYRRNTYSDTQYF. The CDR3 DNA is TGTGCCAGCAGTTACAGGCGCAATACCTACTCGGATACGCAGTATTTT.

The rearrangement joins TRBV10-3 to TRBJ2-3; a weak D match, TRBD2 (6 bases). CDR1 is ENHRY, CDR2 SYGVKD, per germline. The CDR3 consists of 16 residues. Trimming stripped 5 bases from V and 2 bases from J, with 17 bases between. DNA for the CDR3: TGTGCCATCAGTCCCCAGGGACTCGCAATCACAGATACGCAGTATTTT. As protein: CAISPQGLAITDTQYF.

This clonotype came up a few times. The rearrangement links TRBV6-1 to TRBJ1-5; TRBD1 might be the D (6 bases). The CDR3 contains 14 residues. Germline CDR1 and CDR2: MNHNS and SASEGT. V was pared by 6 bases and J by 5 bases, with 14 bases between. This CDR3 is CASSPGGAHQPQHF. The CDR3 DNA reads TGTGCCAGCAGCCCCGGGGGGGCTCATCAGCCCCAGCATTTT.

The rearrangement links TRBV2 to TRBJ2-4, with 9 bases identical to TRBD1. Germline V gene data show CDR1 as SNHLY and CDR2 as FYNNEI. Trimming took 6 bases from V and 1 from J; bases not matched to a gene: 4. This CDR3 is built from 15 residues. This CDR3 reads CASSTGTGAKNIQYF. CDR3 nucleotide sequence: TGTGCCAGCAGCACCGGGACAGGGGCCAAAAACATTCAGTACTTC. Based on the CDR3 plus reference TRBV2 and TRBJ2-4, the full variable domain is EPEVTQTPSHQVTQMGQEVILRCVPISNHLYFYWYRQILGQKVEFLVSFYNNEISEKSEIFDDQFSVERPDGSNFTLKIRSTKLEDSAMYFCASSTGTGAKNIQYFGAGTRLSVL.

This clonotype was recorded at least ten times. The chain employs TRBV12-3 or TRBV12-4 and TRBJ2-1; 7 bases agree with TRBD2. The J segment lost 1 base and the V segment lost 5 bases, leaving 5 bases of the junction unmatched. The CDR3 extends over 15 amino acids. This CDR3 reads CASSPAGFSYNEQFF. In DNA form, the CDR3 reads TGTGCCAGCAGTCCAGCGGGGTTTTCCTACAATGAGCAGTTCTTC.

The chain combines TRBV12-3 or TRBV12-4 with TRBJ1-1; the D gene is possibly TRBD1 (6 bases). V gave up 1 base and J gave up 5 bases, with 14 bases separating them. The CDR3 has 15 residues. The CDR3 DNA is TGTGCCAGCAGTTTAGTTGGCAGGGGTGGGACTGAAGCTTTCTTT. Amino acid sequence: CASSLVGRGGTEAFF.

This clonotype was seen a few times. V is TRBV6-5 and J is TRBJ1-2; D is perhaps TRBD1 (5 bases). V was shortened by 0 bases and J by 1 base, with 12 bases between the two germline ends. CDR1 and CDR2 (germline): MNHEY, SVGAGI. This CDR3 is 16 amino acids long. The CDR3, as DNA: TGTGCCAGCAGTTACTCGATCGGGACCTATAACTATGGCTACACCTTC. Encoded protein: CASSYSIGTYNYGYTF.

This clonotype has more than one count but fewer than ten. The V gene is TRBV28, the J gene TRBJ1-6; D gene uncertain. The ends were cut back, 3 bases at V and 5 bases at J, with 5 bases in the middle. The germline CDR1 and CDR2 sequences are MDHEN and SYDVKM. The CDR3 is 13 amino acids. As DNA, the CDR3 is TGTGCCAGCAGTTTTTTAGATAATTCACCCCTCCACTTT. As protein: CASSFLDNSPLHF.

The table lists this clonotype with a count of one. This chain joins TRBV20-1 and TRBJ2-7, with TRBD1 matching over 9 bases. V shed 6 bases and J 6 bases; nucleotides not matched to a gene: 6. CDR1 DFQATT and CDR2 SNEGSKA come from the germline V gene (reference sequence). The CDR3 is made up of 12 amino acids. CDR3 loop: CSARTGGLEQYV. CDR3 DNA sequence: TGCAGTGCCAGAACAGGGGGCCTCGAGCAGTACGTC.

The chain links TRBV7-2 to TRBJ2-1; D is unresolved. Germline V CDR1 and CDR2: SGHTA, FQGNSA. The CDR3 spans 13 residues. Between the trimmed V and J ends, which lost 10 bases and 0 bases, there was a span of 10 bases. CDR3 DNA sequence: TGTGCCACAAATCCAAGCTCCTACAATGAGCAGTTCTTC. Residues: CATNPSSYNEQFF.

A few counts support this clonotype. The J gene is TRBJ1-1, the V gene TRBV12-3 or TRBV12-4; the match to TRBD1 covers 9 bases. This CDR3 has 15 amino acids. V lost 6 bases to trimming and J lost 3 bases; unmatched junction nucleotides: 8. CDR3 coding DNA: TGTGCCAGCAGACTTGCCGGGACAGGGTACACTGAAGCTTTCTTT. Its translation is CASRLAGTGYTEAFF.

J is TRBJ2-7 and V is TRBV15; 7 bases align to TRBD2. Trimming at V came to 0 bases and at J to 0 bases, leaving 11 bases not matched to a gene. The CDR3 is 18 amino acids. The germline CDR1 and CDR2 sequences are LNHNV and YYDKDF (reference sequence). CDR3 sequence reads: CATSREGSAGAPSYEQYF. The CDR3, as DNA: TGTGCCACCAGCAGAGAGGGTAGTGCGGGAGCCCCCTCCTACGAGCAGTACTTC.

This clonotype was detected a few times. J is TRBJ2-7 and V is TRBV15; 8 bases are a match to TRBD2. This CDR3 has 15 residues. Germline CDR1 reads LNHNV; CDR2 reads YYDKDF (reference sequence). The ends lost 2 bases at V and 6 bases at J; junction bases unmatched: 9. The CDR3 sequence is CATSRPSGGGLEQYF. CDR3 nucleotide sequence: TGTGCCACCAGCAGACCTTCCGGGGGGGGTCTCGAGCAGTACTTC.

The sample holds a few counts of this clonotype. This chain uses TRBV6-1 with TRBJ2-7; 11 bases fit TRBD2. This CDR3 spans 15 amino acids. The germline V gene has CDR1 MNHNS and CDR2 SASEGT. The V gene end was trimmed by 3 bases and the J gene end by 3 bases; junction bases not matched to a gene: 4. The CDR3 coding sequence is TGTGCCAGCAGTGACCTGACTAGCGGGGACTACGAGCAGTACGTC. Translated: CASSDLTSGDYEQYV.

This clonotype was recorded a few times. The V and J genes are TRBV19 and TRBJ2-2, with TRBD2 identical over 9 bases. The J segment lost 5 bases and the V segment lost 8 bases, leaving 9 bases of the junction unmatched. This CDR3 has 15 residues. Germline values: CDR1 LNHDA, CDR2 SQIVND (reference sequence). The CDR3, as DNA: TGTGCCAGTTATAGCGGGAGTCTTGTTACCGGGGAGCTGTTTTTT. It yields the protein CASYSGSLVTGELFF.

The V gene is TRBV15, the J gene TRBJ2-1; tentative D call: TRBD1 (5 bases). The CDR3 spans 15 residues. The germline CDR1 and CDR2 sequences are LNHNV and YYDKDF (reference sequence). Trimming removed 0 bases from V and 3 bases from J, with 9 bases in between. The DNA for the CDR3 is TGTGCCACCAGCAGAGATTTTACAGGCTACAATGAGCAGTTCTTC. This sequence encodes CATSRDFTGYNEQFF.

The rearrangement uses TRBV5-1 and TRBJ1-1, with no clear D. Germline V gene data show CDR1 as SGHRS and CDR2 as YFSETQ. The CDR3 has 14 residues. Trimming stripped 0 bases from V and 4 bases from J, with 10 bases between. The CDR3 spells CASSLVRWGTEAFF. The CDR3 DNA reads TGCGCCAGCAGCTTGGTTAGGTGGGGCACTGAAGCTTTCTTT.

This chain uses TRBV10-3 with TRBJ2-1, with 10 bases that match TRBD1. The CDR3 loop spans 15 amino acids. CDR1 and CDR2 (germline): ENHRY, SYGVKD. Trimming at V came to 6 bases and at J to 3 bases, leaving 5 bases not matched to a gene. The CDR3: CAISSGTGDYNEQFF. The CDR3 coding sequence is TGTGCCATCAGCTCCGGGACAGGGGACTACAATGAGCAGTTCTTC.

V is TRBV5-1 and J is TRBJ2-1, with TRBD1 matching over 10 bases. The germline CDR1 and CDR2 sequences are SGHRS and YFSETQ. With V trimmed by 4 bases and J by 8 bases, 12 bases remained unmatched. The CDR3 extends over 16 amino acids. The CDR3: CASSNGQGGDYDEQFF. In DNA, the CDR3 is TGCGCCAGCAGCAACGGACAGGGGGGCGATTACGATGAGCAGTTCTTC. Variable domain in full (rest from reference TRBV5-1 and TRBJ2-1): KAGVTQTPRYLIKTRGQQVTLSCSPISGHRSVSWYQQTPGQGLQFLFEYFSETQRNKGNFPGRFSGRQFSNSRSEMNVSTLELGDSALYLCASSNGQGGDYDEQFFGPGTRLTVL.

The chain is built from TRBV20-1 and TRBJ1-1, with D perhaps TRBD1 (5 bases). Trimming took 4 bases from V and 5 from J, leaving 11 bases between them. The CDR3 length is 12 residues. CDR1 and CDR2 from the germline V gene are DFQATT and SNEGSKA (reference sequence). CDR3 in DNA: TGCAGTGCTATAAAAGGGGAAACTGAAGCTTTCTTT. Protein product: CSAIKGETEAFF.

The chain is built from TRBV6-1 and TRBJ2-3, with D possibly being TRBD2 (6 bases). The CDR3 has 14 amino acids. V was trimmed by 7 bases and J by 6 bases, leaving 17 bases between them. Germline lookup yields CDR1 MNHNS and CDR2 SASEGT. CDR3 protein: CASIRSGLSDTQYF. In DNA form, the CDR3 reads TGTGCCAGCATTCGTTCGGGACTGTCCGATACGCAGTATTTT.

A few counts support this clonotype. The chain combines TRBV10-3 with TRBJ2-7; D tentatively fits TRBD1 or TRBD2 (5 bases each). The CDR3 is 14 residues long. Deletions cut 4 bases from V and 0 bases from J, with 10 bases between. CDR1 and CDR2 from the germline V gene are ENHRY and SYGVKD. CDR3 residues: CAISAGTSSYEQYF. In nucleotides, the CDR3 is TGTGCCATCAGTGCCGGGACGAGCTCCTACGAGCAGTACTTC.

The rearrangement links TRBV19 to TRBJ2-3, with 7 bases matching TRBD2. The CDR3 consists of 18 residues. Germline trimming cut 3 bases from V and 3 bases from J; bases unmatched to any gene: 15. Germline loops: CDR1 LNHDA, CDR2 SQIVND (reference sequence). CDR3 amino acids: CASSIRSDGGRGTDTQYF. DNA for the CDR3: TGTGCCAGTAGTATCCGTTCCGATGGCGGGAGAGGGACAGATACGCAGTATTTT.

The J gene is TRBJ2-5, the V gene TRBV12-3 or TRBV12-4, with TRBD2 matching over 11 bases. The CDR3 loop spans 15 amino acids. V shed 2 bases, J shed 7 bases, and the junction held 6 bases outside the gene matches. The CDR3 DNA reads TGTGCCAGCAGTTTAATGGGACTAGCGGCTCTGACCCAGTACTTC. Its protein product is CASSLMGLAALTQYF.

In its sample, this clonotype was seen a few times. The rearrangement uses TRBV6-1 and TRBJ2-2; D is undetermined. This CDR3 is built from 14 residues. Germline CDR1 is MNHNS and CDR2 is SASEGT. V was clipped by 7 bases and J by 5 bases, with 14 bases between them. CDR3 in amino acids: CASTQEFWTGELFF. Written as DNA, the CDR3 is TGTGCCAGCACCCAGGAATTTTGGACCGGGGAGCTGTTTTTT.